Listed below are T cell receptor beta chains from one sample, sequenced in a study of human T cells and chemical hapten exposure. TCRdb ran MiXCR on the RACE reads and lists one entry per CDR3 protein. The table records approximately 85,000 distinct CDR3 sequences, roughly 10% of them present only once. Sequencing was performed on whole blood, taken in connection with sensitization to the hapten diphenylcyclopropenone (DPC). These receptors were collected from a woman in her twenties or thirties with alopecia areata. Some clones in this sample may be carry-over from other donors' samples. The CDR3 runs from the conserved cysteine through the conserved F or W. D genes are given only for firm matches. Size tells how often a clone was seen (once, few, many) or the class of an expanded clone, and some rows leave it out.

D,V,size,J,DNA,CDR3
.,TRBV28,many,TRBJ1-1,TGTGCCAGCAGGGCCGTGAAGGCTTTCTTT,CASRAVKAFF
.,TRBV5-6,many,TRBJ2-3,TGTGCCAGCAGCTTGCTGCCCCTCACAGATACGCAGTATTTT,CASSLLPLTDTQYF
.,TRBV7-6,many,TRBJ2-3,TGTGCCAGCAGCCCAGAGACAGATCGTACGCAGTATTTT,CASSPETDRTQYF
.,TRBV6-1,many,TRBJ2-5,TGTGCCAGCAGTACACAGTGGGGAGGAGAGACCCAGTACTTC,CASSTQWGGETQYF
TRBD1,TRBV14,few,TRBJ2-2,TGTGCCAGCAGCCGCATTCTACCGGGACAGAGAACCAGAGCCAACACCGGGGAGCTGTTTTTT,CASSRILPGQRTRANTGELFF
TRBD1,TRBV10-3,.,TRBJ2-1,TGTGCCACCGCGCGACAGGGCTACAATGAGCAGTTCTTC,CATARQGYNEQFF
TRBD2,TRBV28,many,TRBJ2-2,TGTGCCCGCCCGGGGGGATGTAGCGCCGGGGAGCTGTTTTTT,CARPGGCSAGELFF
.,TRBV7-9,many,TRBJ2-3,TGTGCCAGCAGCTTAGACAGGGGCACAGATACGCAGTATTTT,CASSLDRGTDTQYF
.,TRBV20-1,few,TRBJ2-3,TGCAGTGCTAGAGCGAGGGGTGGAGATACGCAGTATTTT,CSARARGGDTQYF
.,TRBV5-4,.,TRBJ1-1,TGTGCCAGCAGCTCGGGACGGGGGGTTGAAGCTTTCTTT,CASSSGRGVEAFF
.,TRBV29-1,many,TRBJ1-1,TGCAGCGCTCAGGACAGTATGAACACTGAAGCTTTCTTT,CSAQDSMNTEAFF
.,TRBV19,many,TRBJ1-6,TGTGCCAGTAGTATAGATCGATACCCCGGACCCTATAATTCACCCCTCCACTTT,CASSIDRYPGPYNSPLHF
.,TRBV18,many,TRBJ1-2,TGTGCCAGCTCACTGCAGAACTATGGCTACACCTTC,CASSLQNYGYTF
TRBD1,TRBV4-1,.,TRBJ2-7,TGCGCCAGCAGCACCGGGACAGGCTACGAGCAGTACTTC,CASSTGTGYEQYF
.,TRBV12-5,many,TRBJ1-1,TGTGCTAGTGGTGTACAGGGTCACACTGAAGCTTTCTTT,CASGVQGHTEAFF
TRBD2,TRBV7-2,many,TRBJ2-3,TGTGCCAGCAGCCCCCAAGGACTAGCGGGACGTCTGGATACGCAGTATTTT,CASSPQGLAGRLDTQYF
TRBD2,TRBV7-2,many,TRBJ2-3,TGTGCCAGCAGCTTAGCGGCGGGACTAGCGGATACGCAGTATTTT,CASSLAAGLADTQYF
TRBD2,TRBV7-9,.,TRBJ2-1,TGTGCCAGCAGCCCGGGACTAGGGTCCCCCTACAATGAGCAGTTCTTC,CASSPGLGSPYNEQFF
.,TRBV29-1,many,TRBJ2-2,TGCAGCGTTGCCGGGCGGACGAAGAACACCGGGGAGCTGTTTTTT,CSVAGRTKNTGELFF
.,TRBV27,.,TRBJ2-2,TGTGCCAGCAGTTCCGATTCGGGGGGCTTCACCGGGGAGCTGTTTTTT,CASSSDSGGFTGELFF
TRBD2,TRBV7-9,many,TRBJ2-3,TGTGCCAGCAGCCCAGGGGTAGCGGGGCCTGGGTATACGCAGTATTTT,CASSPGVAGPGYTQYF
.,TRBV18,many,TRBJ1-6,TGTGCCAGCTCACCACAGAGCTCCTATAATTCACCCCTCCACTTT,CASSPQSSYNSPLHF
.,TRBV7-2,many,TRBJ1-2,TGTGCCAGCAGCTTAGGAGTAGGGGGTACCTATGGCTACACCTTC,CASSLGVGGTYGYTF
.,TRBV4-3,few,TRBJ2-4,TGCGCCAGCAGCCAATCTCGGCAGGGTGGTGACATTCAGTACTTC,CASSQSRQGGDIQYF
TRBD1,TRBV3-1,many,TRBJ2-2,TGTGCCAGCAGCCCCTTGACAGGGAGCACCGGGGAGCTGTTTTTT,CASSPLTGSTGELFF
.,TRBV10-2,few,TRBJ2-7,TGCGCCAGCAGTGTTCTAGCGAACTCCTACGAGCAGTACTTC,CASSVLANSYEQYF
.,TRBV6-2/TRBV6-3,many,TRBJ1-6,TGTGCCAGCAGTTACTTGATCGGACAGTATAATTCACCCCTCCACTTT,CASSYLIGQYNSPLHF
.,TRBV29-1,many,TRBJ2-1,TGCAGCGTCGAACGGGGATTCCGATACAATGAGCAGTTCTTC,CSVERGFRYNEQFF
.,TRBV20-1,few,TRBJ1-1,TGCAGTGCGGTCCCTGTGGCTGAAGCTTTCTTT,CSAVPVAEAFF
.,TRBV4-2,.,TRBJ2-3,TGTGCCAGCAGCCAAACTCCCGTCCATACGCAGTATTTT,CASSQTPVHTQYF
.,TRBV29-1,many,TRBJ2-7,TGCAGCGGAGGGGGAGGTGGACCCTACGAGCAGTACTTC,CSGGGGGPYEQYF
TRBD1,TRBV3-1,few,TRBJ1-5,TGTGCCAGCAGCCAAAACCGACAGGGGGATCAGCCCCAGCATTTT,CASSQNRQGDQPQHF
.,TRBV7-2,many,TRBJ2-2,TGTGCCAGCAGCTTCCAGGGCGGCACCGGGGAGCTGTTTTTT,CASSFQGGTGELFF
.,TRBV9,.,TRBJ2-1,TGTGCCAGCAGCGTAGGGAGGAGCTACCCTCATGAGCAGTTCTTC,CASSVGRSYPHEQFF
.,TRBV12-3/TRBV12-4,many,TRBJ1-2,TGTGCCAGCAGTTTCGGTCAGGGGACGGGCTACACCTTC,CASSFGQGTGYTF
.,TRBV6-1,.,TRBJ2-5,TGTGCCAGCAGTGATAACTGGAACGATGGGACCCAGTACTTC,CASSDNWNDGTQYF
.,TRBV9,.,TRBJ1-1,TGTGCCAGCAGCGTAGTTGGGTCCCTGGACACTGAAGCTTTCTTT,CASSVVGSLDTEAFF